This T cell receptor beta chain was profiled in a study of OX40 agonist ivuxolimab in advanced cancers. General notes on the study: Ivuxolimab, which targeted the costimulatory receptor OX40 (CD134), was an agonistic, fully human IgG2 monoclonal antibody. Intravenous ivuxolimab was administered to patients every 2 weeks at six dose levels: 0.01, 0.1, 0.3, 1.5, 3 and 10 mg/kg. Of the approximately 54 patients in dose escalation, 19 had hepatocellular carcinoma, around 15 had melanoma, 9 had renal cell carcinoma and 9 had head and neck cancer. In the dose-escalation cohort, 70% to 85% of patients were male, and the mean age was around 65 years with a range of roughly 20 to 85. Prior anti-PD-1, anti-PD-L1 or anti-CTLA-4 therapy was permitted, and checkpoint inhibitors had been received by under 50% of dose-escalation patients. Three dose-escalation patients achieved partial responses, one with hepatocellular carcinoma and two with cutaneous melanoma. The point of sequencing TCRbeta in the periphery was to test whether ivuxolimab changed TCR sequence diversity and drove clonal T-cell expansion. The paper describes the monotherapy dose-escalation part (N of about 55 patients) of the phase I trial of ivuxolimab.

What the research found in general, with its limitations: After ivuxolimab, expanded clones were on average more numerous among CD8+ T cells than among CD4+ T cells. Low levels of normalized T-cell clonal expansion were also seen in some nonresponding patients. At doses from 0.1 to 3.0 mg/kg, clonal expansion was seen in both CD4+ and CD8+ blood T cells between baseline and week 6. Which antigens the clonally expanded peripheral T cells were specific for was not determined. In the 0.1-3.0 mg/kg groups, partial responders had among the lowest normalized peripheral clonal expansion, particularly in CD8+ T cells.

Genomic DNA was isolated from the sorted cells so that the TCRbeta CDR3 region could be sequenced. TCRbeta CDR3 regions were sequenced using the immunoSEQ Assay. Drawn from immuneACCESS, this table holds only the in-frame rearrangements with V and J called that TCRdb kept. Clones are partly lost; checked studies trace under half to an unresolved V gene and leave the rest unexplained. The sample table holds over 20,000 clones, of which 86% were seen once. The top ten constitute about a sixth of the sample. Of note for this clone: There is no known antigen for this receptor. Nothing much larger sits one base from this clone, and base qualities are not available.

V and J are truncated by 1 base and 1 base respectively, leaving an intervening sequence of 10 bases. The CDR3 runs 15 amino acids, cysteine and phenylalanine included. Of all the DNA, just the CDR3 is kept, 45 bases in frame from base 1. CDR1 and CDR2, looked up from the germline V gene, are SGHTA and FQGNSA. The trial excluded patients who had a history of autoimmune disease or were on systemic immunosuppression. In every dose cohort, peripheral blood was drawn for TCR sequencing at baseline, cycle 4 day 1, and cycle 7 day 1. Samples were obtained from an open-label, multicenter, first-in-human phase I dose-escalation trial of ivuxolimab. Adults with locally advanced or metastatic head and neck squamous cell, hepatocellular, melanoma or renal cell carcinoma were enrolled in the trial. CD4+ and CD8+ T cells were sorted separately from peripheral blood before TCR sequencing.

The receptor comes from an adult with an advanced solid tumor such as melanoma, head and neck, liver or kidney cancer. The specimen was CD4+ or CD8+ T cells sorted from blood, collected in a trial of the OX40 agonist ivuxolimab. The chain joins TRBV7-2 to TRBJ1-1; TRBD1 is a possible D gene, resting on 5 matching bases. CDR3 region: CASSLVRGTNTEAFF. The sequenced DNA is TGTGCCAGCAGCTTAGTGCGGGGGACGAACACTGAAGCTTTCTTT.